This TCR beta chain was documented in a study of blood T cell repertoires in COVID-19. Germline values: CDR1 SNHLY, CDR2 FYNNEI. The CDR3 loop spans 13 amino acids. V trimming: 4 bases; J trimming: 7 bases; junction bases outside the gene matches: 4. Study processing details: Using reference gene primer amplification, nucleated cell counts were estimated. The data were produced by immunoSEQ multiplex PCR, yet TCRdb's version contains in-frame clones alone and is incomplete. The V and J calls and clone size are taken from that table; D and trimming were inferred from the DNA. Among some 150,000 clones listed, approximately 80% were seen once.

This clonotype was obtained from a woman in her sixties or seventies with acute or convalescent COVID-19. The sample was peripheral blood. The chain has TRBV2 and TRBJ1-2, with 9 bases fitting TRBD1. The CDR3: CASSGTGVGGYTF. The CDR3 DNA reads TGTGCCAGCAGTGGGACAGGGGTAGGTGGCTACACCTTC.